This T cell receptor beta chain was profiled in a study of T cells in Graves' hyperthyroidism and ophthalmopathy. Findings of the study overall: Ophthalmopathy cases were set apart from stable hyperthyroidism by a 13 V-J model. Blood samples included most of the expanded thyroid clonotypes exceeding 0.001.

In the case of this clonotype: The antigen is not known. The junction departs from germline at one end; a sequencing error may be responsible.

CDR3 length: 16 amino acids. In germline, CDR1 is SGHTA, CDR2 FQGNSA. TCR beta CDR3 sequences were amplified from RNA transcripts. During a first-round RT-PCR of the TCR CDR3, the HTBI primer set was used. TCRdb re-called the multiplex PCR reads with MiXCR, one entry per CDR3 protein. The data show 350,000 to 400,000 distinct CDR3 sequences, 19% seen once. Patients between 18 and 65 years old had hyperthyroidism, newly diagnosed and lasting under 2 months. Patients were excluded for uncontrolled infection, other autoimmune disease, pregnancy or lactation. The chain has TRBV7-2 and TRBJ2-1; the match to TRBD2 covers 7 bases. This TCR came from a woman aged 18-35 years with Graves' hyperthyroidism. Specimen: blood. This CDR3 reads CASSPPGGSSYNEKFF. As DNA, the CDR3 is TGTGCCAGCAGCCCCCCGGGCGGGAGCTCCTACAATGAGAAGTTCTTC.